Sequencing of this T cell receptor (beta chain) was carried out in a study of blood T cell repertoires in COVID-19. Sequencing used immunoSEQ multiplex PCR; TCRdb keeps in-frame clones, though not all of them. This sample has approximately 200,000 clones, with roughly 86% found just once. The germline CDR1 and CDR2 sequences are SGHNT and YYREEE (reference sequence). The CDR3 length is 14 residues. V gave up 0 bases and J gave up 10 bases, with 14 bases separating them. The material sequenced was peripheral blood. This clonotype originated in a woman aged 60-75 years with acute or convalescent COVID-19. The genes are TRBV5-4 and TRBJ2-1, with D possibly being TRBD2 (7 bases). CDR3 residues: CASSLAPGGGEQFF. CDR3 bases: TGTGCCAGCAGCTTGGCTCCGGGGGGCGGGGAGCAGTTCTTC.